The 19 T cell receptor beta chains in this list originate from one sample, sequenced in a study of CD8+CD57+ T cells in acquired aplastic anemia. It was genomic DNA that served as the template for profiling TCR beta VDJ and CDR3. One entry per CDR3 protein, called by TCRdb with MiXCR from the reads. Found here are 55,000 to 80,000 distinct CDR3 sequences, 50% to 55% of them singletons; the top ten hold about 8.5%. Specimen: sorted CD4+, CD8+, or CD8+CD57+ T cells (not recorded which) from PBMCs. The receptors were gathered from a human donor in good health, serving as a control.

Comment on this clonotype: One end of the junction does not line up with germline, which may come from a read error. The rearrangement links TRBV14 to TRBJ1-1, with TRBD1 matching 10 bases. The V gene's germline CDR1 is SGHDN and CDR2 FVKESK. This CDR3 has 13 amino acids. The CDR3 sequence: CASSLTGGTEASF. CDR3 in DNA: TGTGCCAGCAGCCTGACAGGGGGCACTGAAGCTTCCTTT.

This clonotype was counted at least ten times. The rearrangement uses TRBV18 and TRBJ2-5, with D unresolved. The CDR3 covers 12 residues. Deletions cut 2 bases from V and 2 bases from J, with 3 bases between. Germline V gene sequence: CDR1 KGHSH, CDR2 LQKENI. The CDR3 region is CASSPTQETQYF. The CDR3 DNA is TGTGCCAGCTCACCAACGCAAGAGACCCAGTACTTC.

The V call is TRBV25-1, the J call TRBJ1-3; D is perhaps TRBD1 (5 bases). Germline V lookup: CDR1 MGHDK, CDR2 SYGVNS. Trimming took off 3 bases at V and 3 bases at J, with 6 bases between the two ends. This CDR3 is 13 amino acids long. The DNA of the CDR3 is TGTGCCAGCAGTGATGGGGGTGGAAACACCATATATTTT. As protein: CASSDGGGNTIYF.

This clonotype is a singleton in its sample. This sequence joins TRBV9 and TRBJ2-6; D uncertain. V was cut by 4 bases and J by 1 base, with 9 bases left in between. This CDR3 contains 15 residues. Germline values: CDR1 SGDLS, CDR2 YYNGEE. Written as DNA, the CDR3 is TGTGCCAGCAGCCCCCAGACATCTGGGGCCAACGTCCTGACTTTC. Translated: CASSPQTSGANVLTF.

The table lists this clonotype with many counts. This chain joins TRBV11-2 and TRBJ2-7; D is tentatively TRBD1 or TRBD2 (5 bases each). Trimming left V 5 bases short and J 6 bases short, with 14 bases between. The germline CDR1 and CDR2 sequences are SGHAT and FQNNGV. This CDR3 has 13 residues. The CDR3 spells CASSQGGGPEQYF. Written as DNA, the CDR3 is TGTGCCAGCAGCCAGGGTGGGGGACCCGAGCAGTACTTC.

The chain uses TRBV24-1 and TRBJ2-1; 7 bases are a match to TRBD1. The CDR3 is 13 residues long. Germline values: CDR1 KGHDR, CDR2 SFDVKD. Trimming took 3 bases from V and 7 from J; bases not matched to a gene: 2. The CDR3 nucleotides are TGTGCCACCAGTGATCCGACAGGGAATGAGCAGTTCTTC. As protein: CATSDPTGNEQFF.

The table lists this clonotype with many counts. V usage is TRBV5-1 and J usage is TRBJ2-7, with D possibly TRBD2 on 6 matching bases. The V end lost 4 bases, the J end lost 4 bases, and 12 bases lay between the germline ends. The CDR3 loop spans 13 amino acids. Germline V gene lookup returns CDR1 SGHRS and CDR2 YFSETQ. The DNA of the CDR3 is TGCGCCAGCAGCCAGGGAGGCGGGTACGAGCAGTACTTC. It is translated as CASSQGGGYEQYF.

This clonotype is medium-sized. The chain has TRBV29-1 and TRBJ2-1, with D perhaps matching TRBD1 or TRBD2 (5 bases each). Germline lookup yields CDR1 SQVTM and CDR2 ANQGSEA. The CDR3 has 16 residues. The V end lost 1 base, the J end lost 1 base, and 14 bases lay between the germline ends. This CDR3 reads CSVEVPWGRSYNEQFF. Here the CDR3 DNA reads TGCAGCGTTGAAGTGCCCTGGGGACGGTCCTACAATGAGCAGTTCTTC.

Comments on this clonotype: Since a much larger clone is just one base distant, this may be a read error. The chain links TRBV10-3 to TRBJ1-1; the D is unclear. The V and J ends lost 6 bases and 0 bases respectively, with 11 bases between them. Germline V lookup: CDR1 ENHRY, CDR2 SYGVKD. This CDR3 is built from 14 residues. CDR3 DNA sequence: TGTGCCATCAGGCCTGACGGGTTGAACACTGAAGCTTTCTTT. It specifies CAIRPDGLNTEAFF.

This clonotype was observed at least ten times. The chain recombines TRBV7-3 with TRBJ2-1; a weak D match, TRBD1 (7 bases). In germline, CDR1 is SGHTA, CDR2 FQGTGA. The germline V and J ends were trimmed by 1 base and 7 bases, with 20 bases remaining between them. The CDR3 has 17 amino acids. DNA of the CDR3: TGTGCCAGCAGCTTAAATCCCACAAGGACAGGAGGGAATGAGCAGTTCTTC. This encodes CASSLNPTRTGGNEQFF.

This clonotype occurred many times. The chain is built from TRBV11-2 and TRBJ1-2; TRBD1 matches at 12 bases. Trimming took 5 bases from V and 8 from J; bases not matched to a gene: 15. Germline CDR1 SGHAT, CDR2 FQNNGV. The CDR3 has 17 residues. The CDR3 here is CASSLGTGGLPASGYTF. In nucleotides, the CDR3 is TGTGCCAGCAGCCTAGGGACAGGGGGCCTACCGGCTAGCGGCTACACCTTC.

This chain connects TRBV10-3 to TRBJ2-7; TRBD1 aligns across 11 bases. The germline V gene has CDR1 ENHRY and CDR2 SYGVKD. V gave up 10 bases and J gave up 2 bases; unmatched junction bases: 4. The CDR3 runs 13 residues. The CDR3 spells CARPGQGAYEQYF. CDR3 DNA: TGTGCCAGACCGGGACAGGGGGCCTACGAGCAGTACTTC.

This clonotype was counted many times. The J gene is TRBJ2-5, the V gene TRBV7-9; 10 bases agree with TRBD1. This CDR3 region has 17 residues. V gave up 0 bases and J gave up 3 bases; unmatched junction bases: 7. The germline V gene encodes CDR1 SEHNR and CDR2 FQNEAQ (reference sequence). CDR3 loop: CASSLALLTGGKETQYF. The CDR3 nucleotides are TGTGCCAGCAGCTTAGCGTTGTTGACAGGGGGCAAAGAGACCCAGTACTTC.

This clonotype was seen only once. The rearrangement uses TRBV15 and TRBJ1-2; D unclear. This CDR3 has 13 residues. V dropped 1 base and J dropped 8 bases, with 11 bases sitting between them. Germline CDR1 reads LNHNV; CDR2 reads YYDKDF (reference sequence). The CDR3 here is CATSRGGSEGYTF. CDR3 in DNA: TGTGCCACCAGCAGAGGTGGCTCCGAAGGCTACACCTTC.

The table lists this clonotype with many counts. The chain links TRBV4-2 to TRBJ2-5; 7 bases align to TRBD1. V lost 1 base to trimming and J lost 5 bases; unmatched junction nucleotides: 10. CDR3 size: 16 residues. The germline V gene has CDR1 LGHNA and CDR2 YNFKEQ. The CDR3 sequence is CASSQVGRGSGETQYF. In nucleotides, the CDR3 is TGTGCCAGCAGCCAAGTAGGCAGGGGGTCAGGGGAGACCCAGTACTTC.

The gene calls are TRBV9 and TRBJ2-3; D gene unclear. The ends were cut back, 1 base at V and 3 bases at J, with 6 bases in the middle. CDR1 is SGDLS, CDR2 YYNGEE, per germline. The CDR3 extends over 13 amino acids. The CDR3 reads CASSVLGTDTQYF. CDR3 DNA sequence: TGTGCCAGCAGCGTACTGGGGACAGATACGCAGTATTTT.

The table lists this clonotype with many counts. This sequence joins TRBV19 and TRBJ2-1; D is undetermined. Trimming left V 3 bases short and J 6 bases short, with 12 bases between. The CDR3 covers 14 residues. Germline CDR1 reads LNHDA; CDR2 reads SQIVND (reference sequence). The CDR3 DNA is TGTGCCAGTAGTATTCCCCTGGGTCCCAATGAGCAGTTCTTC. It yields the protein CASSIPLGPNEQFF.

V is TRBV10-1 and J is TRBJ2-7; D could derive from TRBD1 or TRBD2 (6 bases each). The germline CDR1 and CDR2 sequences are WNHNN and SYGVQD (reference sequence). V shed 8 bases and J shed 7 bases, with 18 bases lying between them. The CDR3 has 13 amino acids. In DNA, the CDR3 is TGCGCCAGCTCTCGAGGGGGGCGGAATGAGCAGTACTTC. Translated: CASSRGGRNEQYF.

By sample fraction, this clonotype is medium-sized. This rearrangement joins TRBV5-1 to TRBJ2-5, with D possibly being TRBD2 (5 bases). CDR3 length: 13 amino acids. Germline lookup yields CDR1 SGHRS and CDR2 YFSETQ. Trimming pared 1 base from V and 2 bases from J, leaving 6 bases between. The CDR3 is CASSLRLQETQYF. In nucleotides, the CDR3 is TGCGCCAGCAGCTTGCGACTACAAGAGACCCAGTACTTC.